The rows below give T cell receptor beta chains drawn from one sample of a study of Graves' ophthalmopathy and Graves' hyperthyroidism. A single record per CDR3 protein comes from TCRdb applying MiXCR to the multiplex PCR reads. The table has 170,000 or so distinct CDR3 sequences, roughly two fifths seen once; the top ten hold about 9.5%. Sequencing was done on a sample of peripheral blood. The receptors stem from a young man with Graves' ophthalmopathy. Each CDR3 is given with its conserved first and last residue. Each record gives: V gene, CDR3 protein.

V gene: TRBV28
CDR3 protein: CASSGRGAGHYGYTF

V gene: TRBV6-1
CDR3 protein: CASLPGQGMATGELFF

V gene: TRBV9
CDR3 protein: CASSPTGEYGYTF

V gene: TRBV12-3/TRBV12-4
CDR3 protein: CASSPSSRGLRYGYTF

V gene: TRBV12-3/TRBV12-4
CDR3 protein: CASRLERQEQYF

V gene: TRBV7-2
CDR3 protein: CASSSPLGRGEQYF

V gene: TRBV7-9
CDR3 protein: CASRLGTMNTEAFF

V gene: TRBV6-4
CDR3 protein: CASRTSGRGRTLQETQYF

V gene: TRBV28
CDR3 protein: CASSTSGTGGYEQYF

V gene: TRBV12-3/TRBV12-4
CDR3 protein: CASSLQGGETQYF

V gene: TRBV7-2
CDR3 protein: CASSPPPAGRQETQYF

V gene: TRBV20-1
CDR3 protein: CSARDVGRDHYEQYF

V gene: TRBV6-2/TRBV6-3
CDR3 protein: CASSSRNRTYEQYF

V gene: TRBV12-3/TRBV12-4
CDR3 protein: CASSPGHSGYTF

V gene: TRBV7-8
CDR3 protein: CASSLKRLLDGEQYF

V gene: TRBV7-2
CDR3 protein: CASSLGYPGNTEAFF

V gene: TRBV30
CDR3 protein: CAWSPDPLKGVQYF

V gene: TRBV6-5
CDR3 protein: CASSYSQGGYYGYTF

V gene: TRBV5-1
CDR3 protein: CASSRDQQETQYF

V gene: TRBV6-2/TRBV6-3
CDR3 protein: CASSIQRTAPVTEAFF

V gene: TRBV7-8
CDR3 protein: CASSLTVMEAGELFF

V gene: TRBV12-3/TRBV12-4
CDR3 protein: CASRTSRATEAFF

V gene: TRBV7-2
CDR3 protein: CASSSTGGVSEAFF

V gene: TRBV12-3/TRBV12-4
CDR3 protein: CASSLGPADYGYTF

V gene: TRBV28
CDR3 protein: CASTPSTNTEAFF

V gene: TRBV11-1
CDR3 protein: CASSLSSASYGYTF

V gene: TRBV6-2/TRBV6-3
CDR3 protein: CASTVRQKNYTF

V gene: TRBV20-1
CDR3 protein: CSAIKQGSYEQYF

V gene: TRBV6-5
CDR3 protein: CASSYSWGGGTQYF

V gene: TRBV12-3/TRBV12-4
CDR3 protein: CASSFDTLNTEAFF

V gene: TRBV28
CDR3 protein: CASSLTSGSQETQYF

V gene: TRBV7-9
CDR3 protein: CASREEETQYF

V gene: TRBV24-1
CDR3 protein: CATTRGNTGELFF

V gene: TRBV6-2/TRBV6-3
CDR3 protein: CASSYGVYSNQPQHF

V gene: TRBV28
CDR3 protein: CASSSAGGESYGYTF

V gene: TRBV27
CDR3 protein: CASSPTPGLFPYEQYF

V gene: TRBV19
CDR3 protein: CASSTSGGQSGELFF

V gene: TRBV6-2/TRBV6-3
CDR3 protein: CASSYRRTTLAKNIQYF

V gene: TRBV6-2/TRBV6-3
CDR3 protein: CASSTQTQNTEAFF

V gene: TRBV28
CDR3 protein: CASSFSTSGGYEQYF

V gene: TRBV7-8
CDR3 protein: CASRPDRGYGYTF

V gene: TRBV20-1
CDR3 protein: CSARNRESTDSPLHF

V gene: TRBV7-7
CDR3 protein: CASSQSLGVRQETQYF

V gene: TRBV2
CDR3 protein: CASSGLEGNYGYTF

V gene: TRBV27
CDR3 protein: CASSLSSGPWRERYEQYF